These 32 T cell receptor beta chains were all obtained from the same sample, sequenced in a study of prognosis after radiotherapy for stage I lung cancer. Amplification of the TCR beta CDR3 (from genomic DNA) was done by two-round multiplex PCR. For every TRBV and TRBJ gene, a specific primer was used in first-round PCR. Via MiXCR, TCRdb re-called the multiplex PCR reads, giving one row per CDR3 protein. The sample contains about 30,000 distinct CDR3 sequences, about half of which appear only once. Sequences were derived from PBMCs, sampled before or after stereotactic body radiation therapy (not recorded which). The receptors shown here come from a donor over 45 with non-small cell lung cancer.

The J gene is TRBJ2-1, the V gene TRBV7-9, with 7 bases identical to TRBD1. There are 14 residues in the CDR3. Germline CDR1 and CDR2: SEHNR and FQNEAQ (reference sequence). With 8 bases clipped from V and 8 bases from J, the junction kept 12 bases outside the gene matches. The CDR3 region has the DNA TGTGCCAGCCAGGGGGTAGCCAGCTTGGATGAGCAGTTCTTC. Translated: CASQGVASLDEQFF.

The CDR3 loop is CSALQFLTSGRATDTQYF. In DNA form, the CDR3 reads TGCAGTGCTCTACAATTCTTGACTAGCGGGAGGGCCACGGATACGCAGTATTTT. V gene TRBV20-1 combines with J gene TRBJ2-3; 14 positions agree with TRBD2. V lost 5 bases, J lost 6 bases, and 16 bases stayed unmatched. Germline lookup yields CDR1 DFQATT and CDR2 SNEGSKA (reference sequence). The length of the CDR3 is 18 residues.

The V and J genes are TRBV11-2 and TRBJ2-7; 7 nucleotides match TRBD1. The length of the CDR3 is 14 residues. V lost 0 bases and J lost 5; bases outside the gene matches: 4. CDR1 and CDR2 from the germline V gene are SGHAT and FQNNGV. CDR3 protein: CASSLDRQGNEQYF. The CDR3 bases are TGTGCCAGCAGCTTAGATCGACAGGGAAACGAGCAGTACTTC.

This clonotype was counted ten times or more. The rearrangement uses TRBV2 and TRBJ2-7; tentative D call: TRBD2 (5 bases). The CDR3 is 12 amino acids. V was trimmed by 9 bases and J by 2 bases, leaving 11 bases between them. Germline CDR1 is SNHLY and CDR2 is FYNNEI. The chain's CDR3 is CASDRDTYEQYF. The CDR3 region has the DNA TGTGCCAGTGACCGGGATACCTACGAGCAGTACTTC. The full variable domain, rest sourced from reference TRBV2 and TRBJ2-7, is EPEVTQTPSHQVTQMGQEVILRCVPISNHLYFYWYRQILGQKVEFLVSFYNNEISEKSEIFDDQFSVERPDGSNFTLKIRSTKLEDSAMYFCASDRDTYEQYFGPGTRLTVT.

The CDR3 nucleotides are TGTGCCAGCAGAAAAGGTTTTTCTGGGGCCAACGTCCTGACTTTC. Its translation is CASRKGFSGANVLTF. The V and J genes are TRBV6-1 and TRBJ2-6; D call uncertain. The CDR3 runs to 15 residues. Germline V gene lookup returns CDR1 MNHNS and CDR2 SASEGT. Deletions cut 6 bases from V and 1 base from J, with 10 bases between.

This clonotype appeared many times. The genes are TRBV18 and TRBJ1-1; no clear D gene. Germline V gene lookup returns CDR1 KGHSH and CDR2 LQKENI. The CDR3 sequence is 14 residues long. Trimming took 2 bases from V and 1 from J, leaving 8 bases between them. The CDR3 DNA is TGTGCCAGCTCACCATCTATAGAGAACACTGAAGCTTTCTTT. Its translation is CASSPSIENTEAFF. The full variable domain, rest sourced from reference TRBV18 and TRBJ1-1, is NAGVMQNPRHLVRRRGQEARLRCSPMKGHSHVYWYRQLPEEGLKFMVYLQKENIIDESGMPKERFSAEFPKEGPSILRIQQVVRGDSAAYFCASSPSIENTEAFFGQGTRLTVV.

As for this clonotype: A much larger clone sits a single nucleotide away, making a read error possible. CDR3 amino acids: CASCRDMAQPQNF. Written as DNA, the CDR3 is TGCGCCAGCTGCAGAGACATGGCTCAGCCCCAGAATTTT. This rearrangement joins TRBV6-2 or TRBV6-3 to TRBJ1-5; D gene ambiguous. CDR1 is MNHEY and CDR2 is SVGEGT in the germline V gene. The CDR3 length is 13 residues.

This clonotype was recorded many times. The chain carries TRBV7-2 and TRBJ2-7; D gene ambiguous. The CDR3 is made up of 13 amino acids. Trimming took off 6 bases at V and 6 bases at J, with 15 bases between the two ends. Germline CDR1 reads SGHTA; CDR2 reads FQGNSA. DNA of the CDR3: TGTGCCAGCAGACCCAGCCTAGGTCCCGAGCAGTACTTC. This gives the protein CASRPSLGPEQYF. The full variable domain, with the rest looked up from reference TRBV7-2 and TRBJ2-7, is GAGVSQSPSNKVTEKGKDVELRCDPISGHTALYWYRQSLGQGLEFLIYFQGNSAPDKSGLPSDRFSAERTGGSVSTLTIQRTQQEDSAVYLCASRPSLGPEQYFGPGTRLTVT.

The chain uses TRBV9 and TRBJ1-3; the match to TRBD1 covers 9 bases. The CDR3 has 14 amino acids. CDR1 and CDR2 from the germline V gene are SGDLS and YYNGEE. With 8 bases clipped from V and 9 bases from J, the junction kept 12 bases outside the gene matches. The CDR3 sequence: CASAKDRGSCTIYF. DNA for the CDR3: TGTGCCAGTGCCAAGGACAGGGGATCTTGCACCATATATTTT.

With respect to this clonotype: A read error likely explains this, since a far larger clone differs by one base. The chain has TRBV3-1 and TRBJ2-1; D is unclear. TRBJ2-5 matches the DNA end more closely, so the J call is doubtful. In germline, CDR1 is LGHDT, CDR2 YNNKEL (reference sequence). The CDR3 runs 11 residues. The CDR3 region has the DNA TGTGCCAGCAGCCTACAAGATACCCAGTACTTC. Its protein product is CASSLQDTQYF.

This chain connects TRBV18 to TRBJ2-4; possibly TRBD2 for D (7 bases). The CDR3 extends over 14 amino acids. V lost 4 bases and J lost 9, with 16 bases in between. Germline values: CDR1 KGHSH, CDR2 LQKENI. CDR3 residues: CASSQGEGLGIQYF. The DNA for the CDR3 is TGTGCCAGCTCACAGGGGGAGGGCCTTGGCATTCAGTACTTC. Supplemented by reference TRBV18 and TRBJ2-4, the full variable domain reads NAGVMQNPRHLVRRRGQEARLRCSPMKGHSHVYWYRQLPEEGLKFMVYLQKENIIDESGMPKERFSAEFPKEGPSILRIQQVVRGDSAAYFCASSQGEGLGIQYFGAGTRLSVL.

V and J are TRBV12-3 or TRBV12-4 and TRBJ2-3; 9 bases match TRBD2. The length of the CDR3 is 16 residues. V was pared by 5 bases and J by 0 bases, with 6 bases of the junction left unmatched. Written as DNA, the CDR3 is TGTGCCAGCAGTCCGGGACTAGCAGAGAGCACAGATACGCAGTATTTT. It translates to CASSPGLAESTDTQYF.

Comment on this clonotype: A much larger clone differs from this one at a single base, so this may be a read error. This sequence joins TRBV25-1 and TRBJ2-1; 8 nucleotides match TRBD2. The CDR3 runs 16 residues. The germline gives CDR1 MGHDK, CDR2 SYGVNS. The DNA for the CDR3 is TGTGCCAGCAGTGAACACCGGGGGGGAGGGTATGGTGAGAAGTTCTTC. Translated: CASSEHRGGGYGEKFF. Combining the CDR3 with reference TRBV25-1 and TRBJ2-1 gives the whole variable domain EADIYQTPRYLVIGTGKKITLECSQTMGHDKMYWYQQDPGMELHLIHYSYGVNSTEKGDLSSESTVSRIRTEHFPLTLESARPSHTSQYLCASSEHRGGGYGEKFFGPGTRLTVL.

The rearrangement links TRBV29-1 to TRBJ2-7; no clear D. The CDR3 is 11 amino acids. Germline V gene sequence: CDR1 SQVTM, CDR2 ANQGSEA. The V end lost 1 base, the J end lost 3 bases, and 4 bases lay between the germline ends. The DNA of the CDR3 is TGCAGCGTTGAAGTTGACTACGAGCAGTACTTC. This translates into CSVEVDYEQYF.

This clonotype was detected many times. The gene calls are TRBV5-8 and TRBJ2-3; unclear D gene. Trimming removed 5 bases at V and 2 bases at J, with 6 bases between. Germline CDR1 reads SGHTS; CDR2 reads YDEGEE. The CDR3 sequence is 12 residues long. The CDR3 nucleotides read TGTGCCAGCAGGTCGTTCACAGATACGCAGTATTTT. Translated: CASRSFTDTQYF. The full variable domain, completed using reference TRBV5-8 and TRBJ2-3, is EAGVTQSPTHLIKTRGQQATLRCSPISGHTSVYWYQQALGLGLQFLLWYDEGEERNRGNFPPRFSGRQFPNYSSELNVNALELEDSALYLCASRSFTDTQYFGPGTRLTVL.

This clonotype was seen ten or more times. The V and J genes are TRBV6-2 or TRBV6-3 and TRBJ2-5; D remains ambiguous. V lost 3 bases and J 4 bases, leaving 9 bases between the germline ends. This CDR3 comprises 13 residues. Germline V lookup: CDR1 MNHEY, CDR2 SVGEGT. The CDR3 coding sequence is TGTGCCAGCAGTTATAGCCTTGTAGAGACCCAGTACTTC. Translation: CASSYSLVETQYF.

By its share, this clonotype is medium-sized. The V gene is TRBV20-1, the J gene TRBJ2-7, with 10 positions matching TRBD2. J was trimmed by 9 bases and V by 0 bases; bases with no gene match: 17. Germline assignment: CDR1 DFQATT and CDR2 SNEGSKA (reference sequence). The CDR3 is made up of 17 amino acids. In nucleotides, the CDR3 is TGCAGTGCTAGAGATAGGGCTAGCGGGAGTTCGGATGGTGTGCAGTACTTC. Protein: CSARDRASGSSDGVQYF.

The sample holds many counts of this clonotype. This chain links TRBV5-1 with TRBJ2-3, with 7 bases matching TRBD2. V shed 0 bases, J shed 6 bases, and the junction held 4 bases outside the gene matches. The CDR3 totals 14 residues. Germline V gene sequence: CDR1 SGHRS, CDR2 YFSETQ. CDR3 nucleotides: TGCGCCAGCAGCTTGGGGGCGGGAGCGGATACGCAGTATTTT. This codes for CASSLGAGADTQYF.

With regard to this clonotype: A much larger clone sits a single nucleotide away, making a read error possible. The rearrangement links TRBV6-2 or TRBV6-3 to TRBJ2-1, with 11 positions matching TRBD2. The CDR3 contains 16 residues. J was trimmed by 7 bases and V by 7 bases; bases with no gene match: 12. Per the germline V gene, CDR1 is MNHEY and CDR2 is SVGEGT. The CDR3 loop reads CASTIQLAGEGNEQFF. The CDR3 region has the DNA TGTGCCAGCACCATACAACTAGCGGGAGAGGGGAATGAGCAGTTCTTC.

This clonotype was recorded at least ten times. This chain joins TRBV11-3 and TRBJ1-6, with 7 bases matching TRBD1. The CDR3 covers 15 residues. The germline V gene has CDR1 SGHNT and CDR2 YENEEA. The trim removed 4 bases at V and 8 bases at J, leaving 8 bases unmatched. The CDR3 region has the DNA TGTGCCAGCAGCTACCGACAGGGTTTGGATTCACCCCTCCACTTT. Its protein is CASSYRQGLDSPLHF.

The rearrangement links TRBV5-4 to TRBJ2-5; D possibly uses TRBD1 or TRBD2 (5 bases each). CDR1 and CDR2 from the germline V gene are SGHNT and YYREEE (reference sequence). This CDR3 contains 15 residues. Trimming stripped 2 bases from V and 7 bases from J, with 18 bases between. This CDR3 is CASSLRDGIKGTQYF. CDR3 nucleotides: TGTGCCAGCAGCTTACGGGACGGAATAAAGGGGACCCAGTACTTC.

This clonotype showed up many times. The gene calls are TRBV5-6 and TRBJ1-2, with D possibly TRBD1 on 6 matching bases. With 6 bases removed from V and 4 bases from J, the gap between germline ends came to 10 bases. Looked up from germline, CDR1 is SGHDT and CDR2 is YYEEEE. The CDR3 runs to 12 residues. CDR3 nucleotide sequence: TGTGCCAGCACCTTACAGGGCTATGGCTACACCTTC. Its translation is CASTLQGYGYTF. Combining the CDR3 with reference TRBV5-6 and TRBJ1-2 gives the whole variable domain DAGVTQSPTHLIKTRGQQVTLRCSPKSGHDTVSWYQQALGQGPQFIFQYYEEEERQRGNFPDRFSGHQFPNYSSELNVNALLLGDSALYLCASTLQGYGYTFGSGTRLTVV.

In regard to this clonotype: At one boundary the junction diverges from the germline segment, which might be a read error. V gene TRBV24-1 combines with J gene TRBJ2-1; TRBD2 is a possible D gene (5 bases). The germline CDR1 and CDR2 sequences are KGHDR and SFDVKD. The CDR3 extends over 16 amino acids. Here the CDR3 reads CATSDRTGKGINEQFF. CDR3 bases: TGTGCTACCAGTGATCGGACTGGGAAAGGAATCAATGAGCAGTTCTTC.

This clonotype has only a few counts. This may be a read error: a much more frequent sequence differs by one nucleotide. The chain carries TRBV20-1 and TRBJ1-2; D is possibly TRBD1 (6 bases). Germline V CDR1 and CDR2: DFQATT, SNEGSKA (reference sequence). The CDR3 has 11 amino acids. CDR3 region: CSASSTWDNHF. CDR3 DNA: TGCAGTGCTTCTTCAACCTGGGACAACCACTTC.

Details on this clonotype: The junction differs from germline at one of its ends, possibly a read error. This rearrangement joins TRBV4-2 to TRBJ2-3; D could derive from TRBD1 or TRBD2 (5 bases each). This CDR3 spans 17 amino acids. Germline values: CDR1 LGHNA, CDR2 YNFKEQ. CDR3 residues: CVSGQESGRAGPDTQYF. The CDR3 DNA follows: TGTGTCAGCGGCCAAGAATCGGGCAGGGCAGGGCCAGATACGCAGTATTTT.

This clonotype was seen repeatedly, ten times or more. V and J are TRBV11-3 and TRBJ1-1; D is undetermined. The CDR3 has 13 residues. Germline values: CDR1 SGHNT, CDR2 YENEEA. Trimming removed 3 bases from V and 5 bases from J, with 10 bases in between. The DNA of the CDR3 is TGTGCCAGCAGCTTCTCTCCCAGTACTGAAGCTTTCTTT. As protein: CASSFSPSTEAFF.

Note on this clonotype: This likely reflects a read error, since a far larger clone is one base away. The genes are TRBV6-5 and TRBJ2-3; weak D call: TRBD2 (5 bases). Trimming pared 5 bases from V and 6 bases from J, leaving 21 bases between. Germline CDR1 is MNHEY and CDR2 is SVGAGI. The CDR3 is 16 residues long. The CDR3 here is CASSANRVGVGDTQYF. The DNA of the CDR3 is TGTGCCAGCAGTGCCAACCGGGTGGGAGTCGGCGATACGCAGTATTTT.

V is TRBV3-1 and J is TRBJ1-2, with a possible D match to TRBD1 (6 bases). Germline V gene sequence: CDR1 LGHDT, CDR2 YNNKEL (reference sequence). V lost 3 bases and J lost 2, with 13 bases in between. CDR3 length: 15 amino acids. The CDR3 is CASSQRTVLNYGYTF. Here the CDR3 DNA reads TGTGCCAGCAGCCAGCGGACAGTCCTCAACTATGGCTACACCTTC.

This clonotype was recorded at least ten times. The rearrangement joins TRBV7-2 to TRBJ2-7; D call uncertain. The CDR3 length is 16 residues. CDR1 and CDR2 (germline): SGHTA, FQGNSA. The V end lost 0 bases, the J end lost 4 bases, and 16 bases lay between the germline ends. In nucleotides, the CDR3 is TGTGCCAGCAGCTTAGCTGGACCGAAGGAGACATACGAGCAGTACTTC. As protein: CASSLAGPKETYEQYF.

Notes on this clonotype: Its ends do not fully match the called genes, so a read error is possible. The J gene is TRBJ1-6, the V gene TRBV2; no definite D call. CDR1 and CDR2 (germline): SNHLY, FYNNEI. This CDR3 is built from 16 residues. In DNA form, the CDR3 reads TGTGCCAGCACCCCAGGCCTGAGCCCCTATAATTCACCACTCCACTTT. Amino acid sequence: CASTPGLSPYNSPLHF.

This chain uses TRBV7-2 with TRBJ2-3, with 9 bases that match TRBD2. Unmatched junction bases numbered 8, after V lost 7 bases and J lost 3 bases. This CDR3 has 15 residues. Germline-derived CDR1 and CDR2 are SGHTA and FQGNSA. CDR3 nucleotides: TGTGCCAGCATACCCCCGGGACTAGCTACAGATACGCAGTATTTT. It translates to CASIPPGLATDTQYF.

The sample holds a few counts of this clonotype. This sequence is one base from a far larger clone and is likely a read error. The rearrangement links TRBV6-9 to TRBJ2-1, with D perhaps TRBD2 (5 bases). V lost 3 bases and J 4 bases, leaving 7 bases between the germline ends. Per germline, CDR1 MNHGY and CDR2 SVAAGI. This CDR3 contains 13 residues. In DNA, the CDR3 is TGTGCCAGCAGTTACCGGGATTACAATGAGCAGTTCTTC. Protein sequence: CASSYRDYNEQFF.